One and the same sample provided the 15 T cell receptor beta chains below, sequenced in a study of cytomegalovirus exposure and HLA in healthy donors. The PCR employed 60 Vbeta primers together with 13 Jbeta primers. Assay: immunoSEQ multiplex PCR; the TCRdb copy retains only in-frame clones and omits some. This sample carries about 110,000 clones, roughly 70% of them seen once, and the ten largest clones take approximately 11%. The specimen sequenced was PBMCs. The receptors were sampled from a man aged 35-49 years in good health and CMV-seropositive.

The rearrangement joins TRBV9 to TRBJ1-1, with 9 positions matching TRBD1. V trimming: 3 bases; J trimming: 3 bases; junction bases outside the gene matches: 15. The CDR3 loop spans 18 amino acids. Germline CDR1 reads SGDLS; CDR2 reads YYNGEE. This chain's CDR3 is CASSARSTGGLGDTEAFF. DNA of the CDR3: TGTGCCAGCAGCGCCCGCAGTACAGGGGGCCTGGGGGACACTGAAGCTTTCTTT.

The V gene is TRBV27, the J gene TRBJ2-5; D is perhaps TRBD1 (5 bases). In germline, CDR1 is MNHEY, CDR2 SMNVEV (reference sequence). The CDR3 contains 14 residues. V was shortened by 3 bases and J by 2 bases, with 10 bases between the two germline ends. CDR3 in DNA: TGTGCCAGCAGTTTGGCCCAGGGTCAAGAGACCCAGTACTTC. It translates to CASSLAQGQETQYF.

This clone appeared a single time. The chain joins TRBV5-1 to TRBJ2-2; tentative D call: TRBD1 (6 bases). The germline V gene has CDR1 SGHRS and CDR2 YFSETQ. Trimming stripped 4 bases from V and 6 bases from J, with 22 bases between. The CDR3 totals 17 residues. The CDR3, as DNA: TGCGCCAGCAGCCTGTACAGGGTTGGAGTCCAGCCCGGGGAGCTGTTTTTT. It is translated as CASSLYRVGVQPGELFF.

J is TRBJ2-5 and V is TRBV5-1; no reliable D call. V lost 0 bases and J 5 bases, leaving 11 bases between the germline ends. This CDR3 has 14 amino acids. CDR1 and CDR2 from the germline V gene are SGHRS and YFSETQ. CDR3: CASSLDLVQETQYF. Written as DNA, the CDR3 is TGCGCCAGCAGCTTGGATTTGGTTCAGGAGACCCAGTACTTC. Using reference TRBV5-1 and TRBJ2-5 for the parts outside the CDR3, the full variable domain is KAGVTQTPRYLIKTRGQQVTLSCSPISGHRSVSWYQQTPGQGLQFLFEYFSETQRNKGNFPGRFSGRQFSNSRSEMNVSTLELGDSALYLCASSLDLVQETQYFGPGTRLLVL.

This rearrangement joins TRBV5-4 to TRBJ1-1; possible D gene TRBD1, 6 bases. Per germline, CDR1 SGHNT and CDR2 YYREEE (reference sequence). V was clipped by 5 bases and J by 1 base, with 9 bases between them. The CDR3 has 13 residues. The CDR3 DNA sequence: TGTGCCAGCAGGCCACAGGGGAACACTGAAGCTTTCTTT. Translated: CASRPQGNTEAFF.

The rearrangement joins TRBV20-1 to TRBJ1-2; D unresolved. CDR3 length: 11 residues. Germline CDR1 and CDR2: DFQATT and SNEGSKA (reference sequence). V was clipped by 3 bases and J by 8 bases, with 10 bases between them. The CDR3 loop is CSASGMRGYTF. In nucleotides, the CDR3 is TGCAGTGCTAGCGGGATGCGGGGCTACACCTTC.

V usage is TRBV7-9 and J usage is TRBJ1-1; TRBD1 matches at 7 bases. Per germline, CDR1 SEHNR and CDR2 FQNEAQ (reference sequence). The CDR3 is made up of 15 amino acids. The J segment lost 0 bases and the V segment lost 5 bases, leaving 6 bases of the junction unmatched. The DNA of the CDR3 is TGTGCCAGCAGCGGACAGGAGATCATGAACACTGAAGCTTTCTTT. It codes for CASSGQEIMNTEAFF.

The rearrangement uses TRBV7-9 and TRBJ1-1, with D possibly matching TRBD1 (6 bases). The CDR3 totals 14 residues. Germline V gene sequence: CDR1 SEHNR, CDR2 FQNEAQ (reference sequence). The V and J ends lost 6 bases and 0 bases respectively, with 11 bases between them. The CDR3 reads CASRTGTLNTEAFF. CDR3 DNA: TGTGCCAGCAGAACCGGGACATTGAACACTGAAGCTTTCTTT.

This clone showed up just a few times. This chain connects TRBV7-9 to TRBJ1-1, with TRBD1 matching over 11 bases. The V segment lost 8 bases and the J segment 4 bases; nucleotides outside the gene matches: 15. The germline gives CDR1 SEHNR, CDR2 FQNEAQ (reference sequence). The CDR3 loop spans 17 amino acids. This CDR3 reads CASRPGDRGRSVTEAFF. The CDR3 DNA follows: TGTGCCAGCCGCCCTGGGGACAGGGGGAGGTCGGTCACTGAAGCTTTCTTT.

This clone was counted once. The gene calls are TRBV19 and TRBJ2-3, with D tentatively TRBD1 (7 bases). The CDR3 has 14 residues. Germline assignment: CDR1 LNHDA and CDR2 SQIVND (reference sequence). The V gene lost 6 bases and the J gene lost 6 bases, with 16 bases spanning the gap. The CDR3 nucleotides are TGTGCCAGTAGACCACAGGGGAGCGGGGATACGCAGTATTTT. Translated: CASRPQGSGDTQYF.

The chain carries TRBV4-3 and TRBJ1-6; 8 bases agree with TRBD1. CDR1 and CDR2 (germline): LGHNA, YSLEER. Losses at the gene ends were 1 base for V and 10 bases for J; bases not matched to a gene: 0. The CDR3 runs to 13 residues. The CDR3 DNA reads as TGCGCCAGCAGCCAAGGGACAGGGTCACCCCTCCACTTT. Its protein is CASSQGTGSPLHF.

The chain is built from TRBV5-8 and TRBJ2-1; no clear D. Germline CDR1 reads SGHTS; CDR2 reads YDEGEE. CDR3 length: 15 amino acids. With 0 bases removed from V and 0 bases from J, the gap between germline ends came to 7 bases. The CDR3 is CASSLVPRSYNEQFF. CDR3 bases: TGTGCCAGCAGCTTGGTTCCCCGCTCCTACAATGAGCAGTTCTTC.

J is TRBJ2-3 and V is TRBV5-1; TRBD2 aligns across 12 bases. The CDR3 loop spans 14 amino acids. Germline CDR1 reads SGHRS; CDR2 reads YFSETQ. The trim removed 4 bases at V and 10 bases at J, leaving 7 bases unmatched. The CDR3 protein is CASSGLTSGRSQYF. The CDR3 DNA is TGCGCCAGCAGCGGGTTGACTAGCGGGAGATCGCAGTATTTT.

The genes are TRBV28 and TRBJ2-7, with TRBD2 as a possible D gene (6 bases). CDR3 size: 12 residues. The germline V and J ends were trimmed by 11 bases and 4 bases, with 15 bases remaining between them. Germline-derived CDR1 and CDR2 are MDHEN and SYDVKM. For the CDR3, the DNA is TGTGCCGCCACGGGGGACTTTTACGAGCAGTACTTC. This encodes CAATGDFYEQYF.

This rearrangement joins TRBV6-4 to TRBJ2-2; D is uncertain. V shed 6 bases and J shed 1 base, with 9 bases lying between them. This CDR3 region has 14 residues. CDR1 MRHNA and CDR2 SNTAGT come from the germline V gene. CDR3 in DNA: TGTGCCAGCAGAGAGAACGGGAACACCGGGGAGCTGTTTTTT. It codes for CASRENGNTGELFF.